This record looks at one T cell receptor (beta chain) sequence and its context. Its antigen has not been determined. Qualities for individual bases were not recorded, and no much larger clone is one base off. Trimming leaves V shorter by 4 bases and J shorter by 4 bases, with the junction holding 9 bases beyond the gene matches. From a lookup of the germline V gene (reference sequence), CDR1 and CDR2 are LNHDA and SQIVND. The CDR3, cysteine through phenylalanine, is 16 amino acids long. The CDR3 DNA has 48 bases and is translated from base 1. The study evaluated CTLA-4 blockade (ipilimumab) given together with focal radiation therapy in patients who had chemo-refractory metastatic non-small-cell lung cancer. The source of the sample is a study of radiotherapy plus CTLA-4 blockade in lung cancer (dated by TCRdb to 2016 to 2019). Notes on the research overall: Objective responses occurred in roughly 20% of enrolled patients, and over 30% achieved disease control.

Here is what the overall study found, with its caveats: The strongest predictors of response were reported to be early dynamic shifts in blood T cell clones along with a rise in serum interferon-beta following radiation. TCR clones derived from tumors expanded in peripheral blood after treatment with radiotherapy and ipilimumab.

Receptor amplification or capture employed the immunoSEQ multiplex PCR assay. This immuneACCESS table, as held by TCRdb, lists in-frame sequences with V and J called but not all clones. Of the missing ones, under half trace to an unresolved V gene in checked studies; the others have no known cause. The sample yields approximately 81,000 clones; about 78% were counted once. The ten largest account for approximately 4% of the sample. The chain uses TRBV19 and TRBJ2-2, with TRBD2 identical over 7 junction bases. The TCR was taken from a human donor with non-small cell lung cancer who had a partial response to radiotherapy plus ipilimumab. Some clones in this sample may be carry-over from other donors' samples. The starting material was peripheral blood, obtained from a patient treated with radiotherapy plus ipilimumab. The DNA sequence is given as TGTGCCAGTAGTACTAGCGTGCGGGGGTCCACCGGGGAGCTGTTTTTT. Protein translation: CASSTSVRGSTGELFF.